Listed below are T cell receptor beta chains from one sample, sequenced in a study of blood T cell repertoires in COVID-19. The assay was immunoSEQ multiplex PCR, and TCRdb's table has in-frame clones only and misses some. The sample consists of some 89,000 clones, about 84% of them appearing once. The sample taken for sequencing was peripheral blood. These receptors were taken from a man between 60 and 75 years old with acute or convalescent COVID-19. Each CDR3 is given with its conserved first and last residue. Each record gives: D gene, V gene, clone size, J gene, CDR3 DNA, CDR3 protein. The D gene is left open where the match is weak. Rows may omit the clone size; those that give it use once, few, many or a size class.

D: TRBD2; V: TRBV15; size: .; J: TRBJ2-3; DNA: TGTGCCACCAGCACTGGACTAGCGAGCACAGATACGCAGTATTTT; CDR3: CATSTGLASTDTQYF
D: .; V: TRBV11-2; size: .; J: TRBJ1-1; DNA: TGTGCCAGCAGCTTAGATCTGCGGGAAGCTTTCTTT; CDR3: CASSLDLREAFF
D: .; V: TRBV27; size: once; J: TRBJ1-4; DNA: TGTGCCAGCAGTTCGTCGGGGGCAACTAATGAAAAACTGTTTTTT; CDR3: CASSSSGATNEKLFF
D: .; V: TRBV5-1; size: .; J: TRBJ1-4; DNA: TGCGCCAGCAGCTTGACAGGGTCTCCGGAAAATGAAAAACTGTTTTTT; CDR3: CASSLTGSPENEKLFF
D: TRBD1; V: TRBV28; size: .; J: TRBJ1-1; DNA: TGTGCCAGCAGAAGGACAGGCGATCACACTGAAGCTTTCTTT; CDR3: CASRRTGDHTEAFF
D: TRBD1; V: TRBV4-3; size: few; J: TRBJ1-2; DNA: TGCGCCAGCAGCCATACAGGGGAATTTTACTATGGCTACACCTTC; CDR3: CASSHTGEFYYGYTF
D: .; V: TRBV6-5; size: .; J: TRBJ1-3; DNA: TGTGCCGCGCGGGGTAGTGCGAACACCATATATTTT; CDR3: CAARGSANTIYF
D: .; V: TRBV7-2; size: .; J: TRBJ1-5; DNA: TGTGCCAGCAGCTTGGTGGGCGCCAATCAGCCCCAGCATTTT; CDR3: CASSLVGANQPQHF
D: TRBD1; V: TRBV7-2; size: .; J: TRBJ1-1; DNA: TGTGCCAGCAGCTATCAGGGGGCCGGGACTGAAGCTTTCTTT; CDR3: CASSYQGAGTEAFF
D: TRBD1; V: TRBV28; size: .; J: TRBJ2-7; DNA: TGTGCCAGCAGGGGACAGGCGTTTGACGAGCAGTACTTC; CDR3: CASRGQAFDEQYF
D: .; V: TRBV6-5; size: .; J: TRBJ1-3; DNA: TGTGCCAGCAGGGCGCAGGGCACCTCTGGAAACACCATATATTTT; CDR3: CASRAQGTSGNTIYF
D: .; V: TRBV6-5; size: .; J: TRBJ1-4; DNA: TGTGCCAGCAGGTGGGCAAGGAATGAAAAACTGTTTTTT; CDR3: CASRWARNEKLFF
D: TRBD1; V: TRBV19; size: .; J: TRBJ2-4; DNA: TGTGCCAGTGGAACAGGGGGCTTAAACATTCAGTACTTC; CDR3: CASGTGGLNIQYF
D: TRBD2; V: TRBV19; size: .; J: TRBJ2-5; DNA: TGTGCCAGTACGAGACTAGCGGGAGTACACGAGACCCAGTACTTC; CDR3: CASTRLAGVHETQYF
D: .; V: TRBV6-2/TRBV6-3; size: once; J: TRBJ2-3; DNA: TGTGCCAGCAGTTACTCGGCGGAGAGCACAGATACGCAGTATTTT; CDR3: CASSYSAESTDTQYF
D: TRBD1; V: TRBV19; size: .; J: TRBJ2-1; DNA: TGTGCCAGTAGTAGAAGGACAGGGGAGAACAATGGGCAGTTCTTC; CDR3: CASSRRTGENNGQFF
D: .; V: TRBV18; size: .; J: TRBJ2-7; DNA: TGTGCCAGCTCACCAGCCCCCAGTACCAAAAGCTCCTACGAGCAGTACTTC; CDR3: CASSPAPSTKSSYEQYF
D: TRBD1; V: TRBV29-1; size: .; J: TRBJ1-5; DNA: TGCAGCGTCGGGACAGGGAGCCATCAGCCCCAGCATTTT; CDR3: CSVGTGSHQPQHF
D: .; V: TRBV7-9; size: .; J: TRBJ2-1; DNA: TGTGCCAGCAGCGTAGCCCAACTTTTAGCGACCTCCTACAATGAGCAGTTCTTC; CDR3: CASSVAQLLATSYNEQFF
D: .; V: TRBV12-3/TRBV12-4; size: .; J: TRBJ1-4; DNA: TGTGCCAGCAGCCAATTTGAAAAACTGTTTTTT; CDR3: CASSQFEKLFF
D: .; V: TRBV27; size: .; J: TRBJ2-7; DNA: TGTGCCAGCAGTTTATCCACAGGGTCCTACGAGCAGTACTTC; CDR3: CASSLSTGSYEQYF
D: TRBD2; V: TRBV3-1/TRBV3-2; size: .; J: TRBJ2-5; DNA: TGTGCCAGCAGCCTGATGGTAGGACTAGCCGGGGAGACCCAGTACTTC; CDR3: CASSLMVGLAGETQYF
D: TRBD1; V: TRBV9; size: once; J: TRBJ1-6; DNA: TGTGCCAGCAGCGCGCCGGGACAGGGGAAGTCACCCCTCCACTTT; CDR3: CASSAPGQGKSPLHF
D: .; V: TRBV6-5; size: .; J: TRBJ1-5; DNA: TGTGCCAGCAGTTACGGACGGGAGCAGCCCCAGCATTTT; CDR3: CASSYGREQPQHF
D: TRBD2; V: TRBV13; size: .; J: TRBJ2-3; DNA: TGTGCCAGCAGCTTAGCGGGGGGGGTAGATACGCAGTATTTT; CDR3: CASSLAGGVDTQYF
D: TRBD2; V: TRBV27; size: .; J: TRBJ2-3; DNA: TGTGCCAGCAGTTTCGGGGGGGATACGCAGTATTTT; CDR3: CASSFGGDTQYF
D: TRBD1; V: TRBV5-1; size: .; J: TRBJ1-1; DNA: TGCGCCAGCAGCTTGGGGACAGGGGGCTCTGAAGCTTTCTTT; CDR3: CASSLGTGGSEAFF
D: TRBD2; V: TRBV3-1/TRBV3-2; size: .; J: TRBJ2-1; DNA: TGTGCCAGCAGAGCTAGCGGGGGGAACTACAATGAGCAGTTCTTC; CDR3: CASRASGGNYNEQFF
D: TRBD1; V: TRBV28; size: .; J: TRBJ1-6; DNA: TGTGCCAGCAGTTTATTCGGACAGGGGGTTTACTCACCCCTCCACTTT; CDR3: CASSLFGQGVYSPLHF
D: TRBD1; V: TRBV7-9; size: .; J: TRBJ1-1; DNA: TGTGCCAGCAGCGCGGCGGGACAGGGACGCACTGAAGCTTTCTTT; CDR3: CASSAAGQGRTEAFF
D: TRBD1; V: TRBV7-9; size: .; J: TRBJ2-2; DNA: TGTGCCAGCGCCTTGGACAGGGCGGCCGGGGAGCTGTTTTTT; CDR3: CASALDRAAGELFF
D: .; V: TRBV18; size: .; J: TRBJ2-7; DNA: TGTGCCAGCTCACCAATCTCCGACGAGCAGTACTTC; CDR3: CASSPISDEQYF
D: .; V: TRBV4-1; size: .; J: TRBJ2-7; DNA: TGCGCCAGCAGCCACAGGGCGGGGGCCGAGCAGTACTTC; CDR3: CASSHRAGAEQYF
D: TRBD1; V: TRBV4-2; size: .; J: TRBJ1-5; DNA: TGTGCCAGCAGCCAAGATGAAGGCAGGGGGGCCTATCAGCCCCAGCATTTT; CDR3: CASSQDEGRGAYQPQHF
D: TRBD2; V: TRBV3-1/TRBV3-2; size: .; J: TRBJ2-3; DNA: TGTGCCAGCAGCCCACTCCTTAGCGGGCCGGGGGGCACAGATACGCAGTATTTT; CDR3: CASSPLLSGPGGTDTQYF
D: TRBD1; V: TRBV4-1; size: .; J: TRBJ2-7; DNA: TGCGCCAGCAGTGTGACAGGGCTCTACGAGCAGTACTTC; CDR3: CASSVTGLYEQYF
D: .; V: TRBV2; size: .; J: TRBJ2-5; DNA: TGTGCCAGCAGTGATGTCGGCCAAGAGACCCAGTACTTC; CDR3: CASSDVGQETQYF
D: TRBD2; V: TRBV10-3; size: .; J: TRBJ2-1; DNA: TGTGCCATCAGTGAGTCCGAGCGGGGGGGTTACAATGAGCAGTTCTTC; CDR3: CAISESERGGYNEQFF
D: .; V: TRBV27; size: .; J: TRBJ1-2; DNA: TGTGCCAGCAGTTTACAGGGGAACTATGGCTACACCTTC; CDR3: CASSLQGNYGYTF
D: .; V: TRBV16; size: .; J: TRBJ1-2; DNA: TGTGCCAGCAGCCAAGCGAGGAGAGGCTACACCTTC; CDR3: CASSQARRGYTF
D: .; V: TRBV10-2; size: .; J: TRBJ1-1; DNA: TGCGCCAGCAGTGATTCCGGAGAGATGAACACTGAAGCTTTCTTT; CDR3: CASSDSGEMNTEAFF
D: .; V: TRBV3-1/TRBV3-2; size: .; J: TRBJ2-5; DNA: TGTGCCAGCAGCCTGTCAGGGGCCGAAGAGACCCAGTACTTC; CDR3: CASSLSGAEETQYF
D: TRBD1; V: TRBV5-4; size: .; J: TRBJ1-4; DNA: TGTGCCAGCAGCTTAACAGGGGGGAATGAAAAACTGTTTTTT; CDR3: CASSLTGGNEKLFF
D: .; V: TRBV12-3/TRBV12-4; size: .; J: TRBJ2-4; DNA: TGTGCCAGCAGTTTTGGGCTGCCGAACATTCAGTACTTC; CDR3: CASSFGLPNIQYF
D: TRBD1; V: TRBV6-2/TRBV6-3; size: few; J: TRBJ1-5; DNA: TGTGCCAGCAGCCGCGCCGGGACAGGGACGGGCAATCAGCCCCAGCATTTT; CDR3: CASSRAGTGTGNQPQHF
D: .; V: TRBV10-1; size: .; J: TRBJ2-1; DNA: TGCGCCACCGCAGGGACAAGGGGGAACAATGAGCAGTTCTTC; CDR3: CATAGTRGNNEQFF
D: .; V: TRBV28; size: .; J: TRBJ2-3; DNA: TGTGCCAGCAGTTTATGGGAGGGAGGCACAGATACGCAGTATTTT; CDR3: CASSLWEGGTDTQYF
D: .; V: TRBV5-4; size: .; J: TRBJ1-4; DNA: TGTGCCAGCAGCTTGGGGGGCGGCGTGGCTAATGAAAAACTGTTTTTT; CDR3: CASSLGGGVANEKLFF
D: .; V: TRBV6-1; size: .; J: TRBJ2-1; DNA: TGTGCCAGCAGTGAAGCGAGCCTTGAGCAGTTCTTC; CDR3: CASSEASLEQFF
D: TRBD1; V: TRBV10-3; size: .; J: TRBJ1-5; DNA: TGTGCCATCAGTGAGTCCCGACAGGGGATGGTTGGCAATCAGCCCCAGCATTTT; CDR3: CAISESRQGMVGNQPQHF
D: .; V: TRBV5-1; size: .; J: TRBJ2-1; DNA: TGCGCCAGCAGCTTCGGGGGGCCGGGAAATGAGCAGTTCTTC; CDR3: CASSFGGPGNEQFF
D: TRBD1; V: TRBV7-8; size: .; J: TRBJ1-2; DNA: TGTGCCAGCAGCCACCGGGACAGGGGCGGCGGTGGCTACACCTTC; CDR3: CASSHRDRGGGGYTF
D: .; V: TRBV5-5; size: .; J: TRBJ1-1; DNA: TGTGCCAGCAGCTTGGTACCGAGGGACACTGAAGCTTTCTTT; CDR3: CASSLVPRDTEAFF